Listed here is a single T cell receptor (beta chain). Its antigen is currently unknown. Recent acute infections and vaccinations were absent in the healthy HIV-negative adult donors. This entry is derived from a study of shared clonotypes between healthy human individuals. Overall study findings and caveats: Sequencing depth was expected to influence donor clonotype sharing.

It was across several immunoSEQ plates that each subset's genomic DNA was evenly split. Repertoires were generated with immunoSEQ multiplex PCR, while TCRdb's copy carries only in-frame clones and drops some. The table records about 2 million clones, 95% of them present only once. From germline, CDR1 is WSHSY and CDR2 SAAADI. CDR3 length equals 13 residues. Between the trimmed V and J ends, which lost 8 bases and 4 bases, there was a span of 12 bases. This TCR derives from a young man in good health. V usage is TRBV10-2 and J usage is TRBJ1-5; D is undetermined. Specimen: naive CD4+ T cells sorted from blood. Subset described: CD45RA+ positively selected. The CDR3 DNA reads TGCGCCAGCGCTTCGTGGGGTAATCAGCCCCAGCATTTT. Its translation is CASASWGNQPQHF.